This T cell receptor beta chain was documented in a study of shared clonotypes between healthy human individuals. Germline CDR1 reads SGHRS; CDR2 reads YFSETQ. V was clipped by 6 bases and J by 4 bases, with 20 bases between them. This CDR3 has 16 residues. Donors were healthy HIV-negative adults without recent acute infections or vaccinations. Nashville, Tennessee was home to all donors, each a Caucasian adult. Assay used: immunoSEQ multiplex PCR; TCRdb lists only in-frame clones, some missing. Of about 500,000 clones listed, approximately 77% are singletons. Specimen: PBMCs. This chain uses TRBV5-1 with TRBJ2-1; tentatively, D is TRBD1 (6 bases). This clonotype originated in a woman in her forties in good health. Some clones in this sample may be carry-over from other donors' samples. This chain's CDR3 is CASIPEAFGQYNEQFF. The CDR3, as DNA: TGCGCCAGCATCCCGGAGGCTTTCGGACAGTACAATGAGCAGTTCTTC.